Below, 8 T cell receptor beta chains from the same sample are listed, as sequenced in a study of T-cell reconstitution after alpha-beta-depleted transplantation in children. Unique molecular identifiers were incorporated during preparation of the TCRbeta library. TCRdb reprocessed the PCR reads via MiXCR and lists one record per CDR3 protein. The sample consists of under 450,000 distinct CDR3 sequences, approximately 12% of them appearing once. The source material was PBMCs, sampled from the stem cell graft. The receptor source for this set is a human donor who donated a stem cell graft to a child with Fanconi anemia.

This clonotype was observed a handful of times. The rearrangement joins TRBV20-1 to TRBJ2-5; the match to TRBD1 covers 7 bases. Trimming cost V 6 bases and J 2 bases; bases outside gene matches: 9. Germline-derived CDR1 and CDR2 are DFQATT and SNEGSKA (reference sequence). The CDR3 consists of 14 residues. The CDR3: CSANLGQFQETQYF. The CDR3, as DNA: TGCAGTGCAAACCTGGGACAGTTTCAAGAGACCCAGTACTTC.

This clonotype turned up a few times. V and J are TRBV6-2 or TRBV6-3 and TRBJ2-7; 7 bases agree with TRBD1. CDR1 MNHEY and CDR2 SVGEGT come from the germline V gene. V trimming: 7 bases; J trimming: 6 bases; junction bases outside the gene matches: 12. CDR3 length: 14 residues. The CDR3 DNA reads TGTGCCAGCAAATTCGGGACAGCGTCCCTCGAGCAGTACTTC. Translation gives CASKFGTASLEQYF.

This clonotype was observed a handful of times. J is TRBJ1-1 and V is TRBV15, with 7 nucleotides matching TRBD1. The ends lost 4 bases at V and 0 bases at J; junction bases unmatched: 5. The CDR3 covers 15 residues. Germline V CDR1 and CDR2: LNHNV, YYDKDF (reference sequence). This chain's CDR3 is CATSMDRPMNTEAFF. The CDR3 DNA reads as TGTGCCACCAGCATGGACAGGCCTATGAACACTGAAGCTTTCTTT.

The table lists this clonotype with a few counts. This rearrangement joins TRBV12-3 or TRBV12-4 to TRBJ2-7; no firm D call. Deletions cut 6 bases from V and 7 bases from J, with 16 bases between. The CDR3 length is 13 residues. CDR3: CASSGPGNAEQYV. In DNA form, the CDR3 reads TGTGCCAGCAGCGGGCCGGGCAATGCGGAGCAGTACGTC.

This clonotype was counted many times. The chain recombines TRBV6-1 with TRBJ2-2, with D perhaps TRBD2 (5 bases). V was clipped by 4 bases and J by 7 bases, with 13 bases between them. Per germline, CDR1 MNHNS and CDR2 SASEGT. CDR3 size: 14 residues. DNA of the CDR3: TGTGCCAGCAGTGCGGGCCTCGCGGGCGGGGAGCTGTTTTTT. Protein: CASSAGLAGGELFF.

This clonotype was counted at least ten times. The chain couples TRBV20-1 to TRBJ1-5; D remains unclear. This CDR3 has 12 amino acids. Trimming removed 6 bases from V and 6 bases from J, with 12 bases in between. Per the germline V gene, CDR1 is DFQATT and CDR2 is SNEGSKA (reference sequence). The CDR3 DNA follows: TGCAGTGCCAGCCCCGTAGGTCAGCCCCAGCATTTT. This encodes CSASPVGQPQHF.

This clonotype occurred a few times. The V call is TRBV12-3 or TRBV12-4, the J call TRBJ2-3, with no clear D. V was pared by 7 bases and J by 5 bases, with 10 bases between. The CDR3 is made up of 12 amino acids. Written as DNA, the CDR3 is TGTGCCAGCACCTTTTCCCGAGATACGCAGTATTTT. Translating it yields CASTFSRDTQYF.

This clonotype has only a few counts. The V call is TRBV7-8, the J call TRBJ2-3; D unresolved. CDR1 and CDR2 (germline): SGHVS, FQNEAQ. The CDR3 is 12 residues long. V lost 5 bases to trimming and J lost 5 bases, with 8 bases between them. The chain's CDR3 is CASSMTGDTQYF. The CDR3 bases are TGTGCCAGCAGCATGACCGGAGATACGCAGTATTTT.